One and the same sample provided the 19 T cell receptor beta chains below, sequenced in a study of cytomegalovirus exposure and HLA in healthy donors. Primers for the PCR totalled 60 Vbeta and 13 Jbeta. The repertoire was sequenced with immunoSEQ multiplex PCR; TCRdb's copy has only in-frame clones and lacks some. The profile shows roughly 200,000 clones, approximately 77% of them singletons. Material for sequencing was PBMCs. The receptors shown here come from a man aged 40-49 years in good health and CMV-seropositive.

The V gene is TRBV7-2, the J gene TRBJ2-7, with D perhaps TRBD2 (5 bases). CDR1 and CDR2 from the germline V gene are SGHTA and FQGNSA. V lost 5 bases and J lost 3, with 14 bases in between. The CDR3 runs 14 residues. CDR3 residues: CASSTEGYFYEQYF. DNA of the CDR3: TGTGCCAGCAGCACCGAGGGCTACTTCTACGAGCAGTACTTC.

The gene calls are TRBV28 and TRBJ2-5, with a weak D call TRBD2 (6 bases). CDR1 and CDR2 from the germline V gene are MDHEN and SYDVKM. The CDR3 length is 12 residues. Trimming cost V 8 bases and J 4 bases, with 11 bases left between them. This CDR3 reads CASGGGTETQYF. DNA for the CDR3: TGTGCCAGCGGTGGGGGGACAGAGACCCAGTACTTC.

This rearrangement joins TRBV5-4 to TRBJ1-4, with 8 bases that match TRBD1. V lost 3 bases and J lost 4; bases outside the gene matches: 5. The germline V gene has CDR1 SGHNT and CDR2 YYREEE (reference sequence). This CDR3 has 15 amino acids. CDR3 amino acids: CASSSRTGFNEKLFF. The CDR3 region has the DNA TGTGCCAGCAGCTCCAGGACAGGGTTTAATGAAAAACTGTTTTTT.

This clone was counted a single time. The V gene is TRBV9, the J gene TRBJ1-5, with D possibly being TRBD1 (6 bases). The germline CDR1 and CDR2 sequences are SGDLS and YYNGEE. The CDR3 covers 15 residues. Trimming took 0 bases from V and 7 from J, leaving 14 bases between them. The CDR3 sequence is CASSVGGLAEQPQHF. In DNA form, the CDR3 reads TGTGCCAGCAGCGTAGGGGGGCTTGCGGAGCAGCCCCAGCATTTT.

The V call is TRBV27, the J call TRBJ2-2, with D maybe TRBD2 (7 bases). The CDR3 sequence is 16 residues long. From germline, CDR1 is MNHEY and CDR2 SMNVEV (reference sequence). The germline V and J ends were trimmed by 7 bases and 1 base, with 16 bases remaining between them. Here the CDR3 DNA reads TGTGCCAGCAAGGGGGGGGCGGGGTGGAACACCGGGGAGCTGTTTTTT. It specifies CASKGGAGWNTGELFF.

V and J are TRBV12-5 and TRBJ2-7; D is possibly TRBD2 (5 bases). V was shortened by 5 bases and J by 3 bases, with 8 bases between the two germline ends. Germline values: CDR1 LGHNT, CDR2 FRNRAP. The CDR3 totals 12 residues. The CDR3 region has the DNA TGTGCTAGTGGTACTAGGGACTACGAGCAGTACTTC. Its protein product is CASGTRDYEQYF.

The chain joins TRBV30 to TRBJ2-1; TRBD1 agrees at 7 bases. CDR3 size: 16 residues. CDR1 and CDR2 from the germline V gene are GTSNPN and SVGIG (reference sequence). V lost 2 bases to trimming and J lost 1 base; unmatched junction nucleotides: 8. This chain's CDR3 is CAWSPRGRGSYNEQFF. Here the CDR3 DNA reads TGTGCCTGGAGTCCACGGGGCAGGGGGTCCTACAATGAGCAGTTCTTC.

This clone was detected a few times. The chain is built from TRBV7-2 and TRBJ2-3; 9 positions agree with TRBD1. The CDR3 length is 16 residues. Germline V CDR1 and CDR2: SGHTA, FQGNSA. J lost 3 bases, V lost 5 bases, and 9 bases had no gene match. CDR3 region: CASSPRDRVGTDTQYF. DNA for the CDR3: TGTGCCAGCAGCCCCCGGGACAGGGTTGGTACAGATACGCAGTATTTT.

The rearrangement uses TRBV30 and TRBJ1-2; possible D gene TRBD1, 5 bases. The V and J ends lost 1 base and 3 bases respectively, with 12 bases between them. Germline values: CDR1 GTSNPN, CDR2 SVGIG (reference sequence). This CDR3 is 14 amino acids long. CDR3 DNA: TGTGCCTGGAGTGGTCGGGGGACTCACTATGGCTACACCTTC. Protein: CAWSGRGTHYGYTF.

The V gene is TRBV4-1, the J gene TRBJ1-4; 11 bases map to TRBD1. V dropped 4 bases and J dropped 7; count of bases not matched to a gene: 8. The germline V gene encodes CDR1 MGHRA and CDR2 YSYEKL. The CDR3 runs to 16 residues. CDR3: CASSLNPGQGGEKLFF. CDR3 sequence (DNA): TGCGCCAGCAGCCTCAACCCGGGACAGGGGGGTGAAAAACTGTTTTTT.

This sequence joins TRBV11-2 and TRBJ2-7; the match to TRBD2 covers 10 bases. J gave up 3 bases and V 1 base, and 3 bases lay outside the gene matches. Germline V gene lookup returns CDR1 SGHAT and CDR2 FQNNGV. The CDR3 runs to 15 residues. The chain's CDR3 is CASSLGLAGDYEQYF. The CDR3, as DNA: TGTGCCAGCAGCTTAGGGCTAGCGGGGGACTACGAGCAGTACTTC.

This chain uses TRBV27 with TRBJ2-3; 9 nucleotides agree with TRBD1. CDR3 length equals 16 residues. Germline V gene sequence: CDR1 MNHEY, CDR2 SMNVEV (reference sequence). The junction had 10 bases not matched to a gene; V was cut back by 6 bases and J by 3 bases. CDR3 loop: CASRKADRGETDTQYF. CDR3 DNA: TGTGCCAGCAGGAAGGCGGACAGGGGAGAAACAGATACGCAGTATTTT.

The chain is built from TRBV5-6 and TRBJ2-3; 8 nucleotides line up with TRBD1. The CDR3 covers 15 residues. V dropped 5 bases and J dropped 6; count of bases not matched to a gene: 11. Germline V CDR1 and CDR2: SGHDT, YYEEEE. In DNA, the CDR3 is TGTGCCAGCAGTCCTCGGCGACAGGGGATTGATACGCAGTATTTT. Amino acids: CASSPRRQGIDTQYF.

CDR3 DNA: TGTGCCAGCAGTGCGGGGCTTAGCACAGATACGCAGTATTTT. It codes for CASSAGLSTDTQYF. The gene calls are TRBV6-6 and TRBJ2-3; perhaps TRBD2 as D (6 bases). Germline CDR1 is MNHNY and CDR2 is SVGAGI (reference sequence). The CDR3 consists of 14 residues. Between the trimmed V and J ends, which lost 5 bases and 0 bases, there was a span of 9 bases.

The chain couples TRBV6-1 to TRBJ1-4; possibly TRBD1 for D (5 bases). Trimming pared 4 bases from V and 8 bases from J, leaving 14 bases between. The CDR3 runs 14 residues. The germline V gene has CDR1 MNHNS and CDR2 SASEGT. CDR3 in DNA: TGTGCCAGCAGTGCTCAGGGTTTCGGCGAAAAACTGTTTTTT. Protein: CASSAQGFGEKLFF.

This chain connects TRBV28 to TRBJ2-3; D is possibly TRBD2 (5 bases). Germline CDR1 and CDR2: MDHEN and SYDVKM. The CDR3 runs to 15 residues. V lost 0 bases, J lost 3 bases, and 10 bases lay in between. CDR3 loop: CASSLWWEKTDTQYF. The DNA for the CDR3 is TGTGCCAGCAGTTTATGGTGGGAGAAAACAGATACGCAGTATTTT.

The rearrangement joins TRBV19 to TRBJ2-7, with a weak D call TRBD1 (5 bases). V lost 4 bases, J lost 6 bases, and 13 bases lay in between. The germline gives CDR1 LNHDA, CDR2 SQIVND (reference sequence). This CDR3 has 13 residues. CDR3 sequence reads: CASSSQGQGEQYF. CDR3 nucleotides: TGTGCCAGTAGTAGCCAGGGTCAAGGCGAGCAGTACTTC.

The V and J genes are TRBV28 and TRBJ1-1, with D unresolved. Trimming cost V 4 bases and J 4 bases, with 13 bases left between them. The CDR3 spans 14 residues. Germline V gives CDR1 MDHEN, CDR2 SYDVKM. The DNA of the CDR3 is TGTGCCAGCAGTTCTATGCGCCGGGGCACTGAAGCTTTCTTT. Translating gives CASSSMRRGTEAFF.

This clone was observed once. The rearrangement links TRBV5-1 to TRBJ2-3; 9 nucleotides align to TRBD2. Per the germline V gene, CDR1 is SGHRS and CDR2 is YFSETQ. Germline trimming cut 0 bases from V and 6 bases from J; bases unmatched to any gene: 5. This CDR3 comprises 15 residues. The CDR3 coding sequence is TGCGCCAGCAGCTTGGTGGGACTAGCATCCGATACGCAGTATTTT. This translates into CASSLVGLASDTQYF.